Many counts were recorded for the clone carrying this TCR beta chain. Its antigen is currently unknown. Trimming took off 0 bases at V and 6 bases at J, with 12 bases between the two ends. Germline CDR1 and CDR2: SGHRS and YFSETQ. The CDR3 totals 15 residues. This sample is drawn from a study of CD8 T cells in ankylosing spondylitis. General study results and limits: Ankylosing spondylitis blood appeared to be characterized by a TCR beta motif of under ten highly homologous variants. A CD8+ phenotype characterized the disease-linked clones, which were relatively rare in peripheral blood. Prior work had noted some motif variants in reactive arthritis blood and synovial fluid.

Making use of molecular barcodes, quantitative 5'-RACE generated TCR beta libraries. From the 5' RACE reads, TCRdb called clonotypes with MiXCR, one entry per CDR3 protein. Found here are about 360,000 distinct CDR3 sequences, around 15% of them singletons; the top ten hold about 1%. The sequenced material came from blood, either unsorted or a sorted T cell fraction (not recorded which). The TCR comes from a male donor with ankylosing spondylitis or in good health (not recorded which). J is TRBJ2-2 and V is TRBV5-1, with a weak D call TRBD1 (6 bases). As DNA, the CDR3 is TGCGCCAGCAGCTTGGAATCAGGGGCGGCCGGGGAGCTGTTTTTT. Translated, it gives CASSLESGAAGELFF.